The source of this TCR beta chain is a study of regulatory T cells in long-lasting Graves disease. Study overall: Newly diagnosed Graves' patients had under 3 months of antithyroid drugs. Points from the study as a whole: Newly diagnosed Graves' patients had higher TCR diversity than persistent ones.

This clonotype was detected ten times or more. No antigen is known for it. For TCR beta, libraries came from iRepertoire HTBI primers and Arm-PCR of CDR3 regions. MiXCR, run by TCRdb on the multiplex PCR reads, gives a single entry per CDR3 protein. The repertoire holds approximately 440,000 distinct CDR3 sequences, with around 16% as singletons. The CDR3 is 15 amino acids. CDR1 MNHEY and CDR2 SVGEGT come from the germline V gene. V was clipped by 5 bases and J by 0 bases, with 11 bases between them. Time point defined: newly diagnosed GD, antithyroid drugs for less than 3 months. PBMC RNA was the source of the TCR library. The sample was also linked to a second study, of T cells in Graves' hyperthyroidism and ophthalmopathy. According to that study: HTBI primers were the set used in a first-round RT-PCR of the TCR CDR3. Researchers found most expanded thyroid clonotypes above 0.001 in blood as well.

The V gene is TRBV6-2 or TRBV6-3, the J gene TRBJ2-4; no definite D call. Sample: peripheral blood mononuclear cells (PBMCs), taken at new diagnosis, from a patient treated with antithyroid drugs. This receptor was taken from a man aged 35 to 55 with Graves disease. The CDR3 bases are TGTGCCAGCAGTCCCGCAACCGTAGCCAAAAACATTCAGTACTTC. Translation: CASSPATVAKNIQYF.